Shown below are 9 T cell receptor beta chains from a single sample sequenced in a study of T cell responses to AZD1222 COVID-19 vaccine. Only in-frame clones appear in the TCRdb table, and some are missing; sequencing was by immunoSEQ multiplex PCR. The sample records roughly 150,000 clones, around 87% being singletons. The material sequenced was peripheral blood, taken 28 days after the second AZD1222 dose. These receptors originate from an adult who received the AZD1222 COVID-19 vaccine.

The V and J genes are TRBV28 and TRBJ1-6; TRBD1 is a possible D gene (5 bases). CDR3 size: 13 residues. Germline CDR1 reads MDHEN; CDR2 reads SYDVKM. The V gene lost 3 bases and the J gene lost 6 bases, with 6 bases spanning the gap. The CDR3 sequence: CASSFGGNSPLHF. The CDR3 DNA sequence: TGTGCCAGCAGTTTTGGGGGTAATTCACCCCTCCACTTT.

This chain connects TRBV7-2 to TRBJ2-7; the match to TRBD1 covers 9 bases. The germline gives CDR1 SGHTA, CDR2 FQGNSA. The V gene end was trimmed by 5 bases and the J gene end by 3 bases; junction bases not matched to a gene: 8. The CDR3 sequence is 15 residues long. This CDR3 is CASSQTGGSDYEQYF. CDR3 in DNA: TGTGCCAGCAGCCAGACAGGGGGTTCGGACTACGAGCAGTACTTC. Variable domain in full (rest from reference TRBV7-2 and TRBJ2-7): GAGVSQSPSNKVTEKGKDVELRCDPISGHTALYWYRQSLGQGLEFLIYFQGNSAPDKSGLPSDRFSAERTGGSVSTLTIQRTQQEDSAVYLCASSQTGGSDYEQYFGPGTRLTVT.

The chain uses TRBV5-4 and TRBJ1-6; TRBD1 matches 9 bases. After removal of 8 bases from V and 6 bases from J, the junction contained 9 bases not matched to a gene. The CDR3 has 15 residues. Germline V CDR1 and CDR2: SGHNT, YYREEE (reference sequence). CDR3 nucleotides: TGTGCCAGTCAACAGGGGGCGCAGAGTAATTCACCCCTCCACTTT. Its translation is CASQQGAQSNSPLHF. The variable domain in full, completed from reference TRBV5-4 and TRBJ1-6, reads ETGVTQSPTHLIKTRGQQVTLRCSSQSGHNTVSWYQQALGQGPQFIFQYYREEENGRGNFPPRFSGLQFPNYSSELNVNALELDDSALYLCASQQGAQSNSPLHFGNGTRLTVT.

This chain joins TRBV7-3 and TRBJ2-6; D is undetermined. CDR1 is SGHTA, CDR2 FQGTGA, per germline. Trimming pared 4 bases from V and 0 bases from J, leaving 7 bases between. This CDR3 spans 15 amino acids. CDR3 protein: CASSSSVSGANVLTF. Written as DNA, the CDR3 is TGTGCCAGCAGCTCGAGTGTCTCTGGGGCCAACGTCCTGACTTTC. The variable domain in full, completed from reference TRBV7-3 and TRBJ2-6, reads GAGVSQTPSNKVTEKGKYVELRCDPISGHTALYWYRQSLGQGPEFLIYFQGTGAADDSGLPNDRFFAVRPEGSVSTLKIQRTERGDSAVYLCASSSSVSGANVLTFGAGSRLTVL.

This chain joins TRBV7-3 and TRBJ2-1; 7 positions match TRBD2. Germline CDR1 is SGHTA and CDR2 is FQGTGA. The length of the CDR3 is 16 residues. Trimming removed 5 bases from V and 3 bases from J; junction bases left unmatched: 10. The CDR3 sequence: CASSPNGAGVYNEQFF. The CDR3 bases are TGTGCCAGCAGCCCCAATGGCGCGGGGGTCTACAATGAGCAGTTCTTC.

The CDR3 DNA follows: TGTGCCACCAGTGATCCGCCGAGGACAGGGTCGGAGACCCAGTACTTC. Amino acids: CATSDPPRTGSETQYF. The rearrangement links TRBV24-1 to TRBJ2-5, with 8 bases identical to TRBD1. J gave up 5 bases and V 3 bases, and 10 bases lay outside the gene matches. This CDR3 has 16 residues. Germline values: CDR1 KGHDR, CDR2 SFDVKD.

The sample holds one count of this clone. The chain joins TRBV15 to TRBJ2-5; TRBD1 is a possible D gene (6 bases). CDR3 length: 14 amino acids. Germline V gene sequence: CDR1 LNHNV, CDR2 YYDKDF (reference sequence). V shed 6 bases and J shed 0 bases, with 11 bases lying between them. CDR3 DNA: TGTGCCACCAGAGGAACAGGGTACCAAGAGACCCAGTACTTC. Its protein is CATRGTGYQETQYF.

This sequence joins TRBV11-2 and TRBJ1-3; D is uncertain. CDR1 SGHAT and CDR2 FQNNGV come from the germline V gene. The CDR3 consists of 13 residues. The V and J ends lost 5 bases and 3 bases respectively, with 8 bases between them. The CDR3 DNA reads TGTGCCAGCAGCGGAAGGTTTGGAAACACCATATATTTT. It yields the protein CASSGRFGNTIYF.

The chain employs TRBV7-9 and TRBJ1-1; 8 nucleotides line up with TRBD1. The CDR3 has 16 amino acids. V shed 4 bases, J shed 4 bases, and the junction held 11 bases outside the gene matches. CDR1 and CDR2 from the germline V gene are SEHNR and FQNEAQ (reference sequence). DNA for the CDR3: TGTGCCAGCAGCTCCCAGGGAATAACAGGGGGCACTGAAGCTTTCTTT. It codes for CASSSQGITGGTEAFF.